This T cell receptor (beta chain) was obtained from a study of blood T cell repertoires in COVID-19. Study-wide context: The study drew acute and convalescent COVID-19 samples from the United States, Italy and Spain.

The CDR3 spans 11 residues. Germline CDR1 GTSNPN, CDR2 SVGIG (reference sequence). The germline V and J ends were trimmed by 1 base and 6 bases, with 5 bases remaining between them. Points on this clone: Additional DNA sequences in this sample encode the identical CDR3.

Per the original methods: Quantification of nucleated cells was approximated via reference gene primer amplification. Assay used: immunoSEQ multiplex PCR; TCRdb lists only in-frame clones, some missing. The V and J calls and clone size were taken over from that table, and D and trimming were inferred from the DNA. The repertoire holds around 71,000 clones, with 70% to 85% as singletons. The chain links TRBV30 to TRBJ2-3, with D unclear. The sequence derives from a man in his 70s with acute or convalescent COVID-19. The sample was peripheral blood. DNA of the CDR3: TGTGCCTGGAGTGGAGCGGATACGCAGTATTTT. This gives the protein CAWSGADTQYF.